Listed below are T cell receptor beta chains from one sample, sequenced in a study of vaccination effects on CD4 cells after COVID-19. These TCRs are of unknown antigen specificity. Some clones are missing from TCRdb's copy, which holds only in-frame ones; the method was immunoSEQ multiplex PCR. Of some 50,000 clones in the sample, about four fifths were seen once. Here the sequenced sample was CD4+ T cells from PBMCs cultured with HCoV-OC43 spike peptides, taken after COVID-19 vaccination. Receptors originate from a human donor who received a COVID-19 vaccine. Each CDR3 is given with its conserved first and last residue. A D gene is named only where the DNA matches it firmly. Not all rows give a size; the values are once, few, many and, for expanded clones, a class.

d_gene	v_gene	abundance	j_gene	CDR3nt	CDR3aa
NA	TRBV19	NA	TRBJ1-3	TGTGCCAGTCGGGAACAGAGAGCTGGAAACACCATATATTTT	CASREQRAGNTIYF
NA	TRBV6-5	NA	TRBJ2-3	TGTGCCAGCCGTCCCGCATATGATACGCAGTATTTT	CASRPAYDTQYF
NA	TRBV27	NA	TRBJ1-6	TGTGCCAGCAGTTTATTATACTCACCCCTCCACTTT	CASSLLYSPLHF
TRBD2	TRBV18	NA	TRBJ2-7	TGTGCCAGCTCACCTCTACTAGCGGGAGGTGACGAGCAGTACTTC	CASSPLLAGGDEQYF
NA	TRBV6-6	NA	TRBJ1-5	TGTGCCAGCACCCCAGTTCAGGGTGGTAGCAATCAGCCCCAGCATTTT	CASTPVQGGSNQPQHF
NA	TRBV10-2	once	TRBJ2-3	TGCGCCAGCAGTGACCGCCAGATCACAGATACGCAGTATTTT	CASSDRQITDTQYF
NA	TRBV19	NA	TRBJ1-4	TGTGCCAGTAGTATCCCCGGGAGGAATGAAAAACTGTTTTTT	CASSIPGRNEKLFF
NA	TRBV5-1	NA	TRBJ1-2	TGCGCCAGCAGCCAGGGATCAGAGGGCTATGGCTACACCTTC	CASSQGSEGYGYTF
NA	TRBV10-3	many	TRBJ2-7	TGTGCCATCAGTGACCCCCGCGGTCCAGGGGACGAGCAGTACTTC	CAISDPRGPGDEQYF
NA	TRBV3-1/TRBV3-2	few	TRBJ1-5	TGTGCCAGCAGCCAAGTTGCGGGTCCTAATCAGCCCCAGCATTTT	CASSQVAGPNQPQHF
TRBD2	TRBV7-2	few	TRBJ2-1	TGTGCCAGCAGCTTTGGGACTAGCGGGAGGACAGGCTCCTACAATGAGCAGTTCTTC	CASSFGTSGRTGSYNEQFF
TRBD1	TRBV19	NA	TRBJ2-3	TGTGCCAGTAGCCCAGGGGGAGATACGCAGTATTTT	CASSPGGDTQYF
NA	TRBV18	NA	TRBJ1-5	TGTGCCAGCTCACCAAACGAAGGGACCCTCAATCAGCCCCAGCATTTT	CASSPNEGTLNQPQHF
TRBD1	TRBV4-2	NA	TRBJ2-7	TGTGCCAGCAGCCCAACACTAGGGACAGGAATCGAGCAGTACTTC	CASSPTLGTGIEQYF
NA	TRBV15	few	TRBJ1-5	TGTGCCACCAGCAGGGATAATCAGCCCCAGCATTTT	CATSRDNQPQHF
NA	TRBV27	NA	TRBJ2-3	TGTGCCAGCACTCTATCATCCCCCCCCAGCACAGATACGCAGTATTTT	CASTLSSPPSTDTQYF
NA	TRBV25-1	once	TRBJ2-3	TGTGCCAGCAGTGAATTAGGTGGATACTCCCGAGATACGCAGTATTTT	CASSELGGYSRDTQYF
NA	TRBV3-1/TRBV3-2	NA	TRBJ1-6	TGTGCCAGCAGCCAAGAGATAGTACCGCCACTTTTACCCCTCCACTTT	CASSQEIVPPLLPLHF
NA	TRBV23-1	few	TRBJ1-1	TGCGCCAGCCCGTTCGGCAGGAACACTGAAGCTTTCTTT	CASPFGRNTEAFF
TRBD1	TRBV19	NA	TRBJ2-7	TGTGCCAGTAGTATACTTCCGGGACAGGGGGGCCCCTACGAGCAGTACTTC	CASSILPGQGGPYEQYF
TRBD1	TRBV11-2	NA	TRBJ2-7	TGTGCCAGCAGCCGAGGGACAGGGGTGGGCTACGAGCAGTACTTC	CASSRGTGVGYEQYF
TRBD1	TRBV6-5	NA	TRBJ1-2	TGTGCCAGCAGGACAGGGGGTAGCTATGGCTACACCTTC	CASRTGGSYGYTF
NA	TRBV18	NA	TRBJ1-1	TGTGCCAGCTCACCGAGACACGACACTGAAGCTTTCTTT	CASSPRHDTEAFF
NA	TRBV6-1	NA	TRBJ2-7	TGTGCCAGCAGTGAAGCCTGGGGGAGTGGGTACGAGCAGTACTTC	CASSEAWGSGYEQYF
NA	TRBV11-3	NA	TRBJ1-2	TGTGCCAGCAGCTTAGCCCCCGACAGGCCCAGCGCCTTC	CASSLAPDRPSAF
NA	TRBV5-4	NA	TRBJ1-2	TGTGCCAGCAGCTTGCGGGGTGGGAATAGAGACTACACCTTC	CASSLRGGNRDYTF
TRBD2	TRBV19	NA	TRBJ2-7	TGTGCCAGTAGTATAGAACTAGCGGGAGTAGGCTACGAGCAGTACTTC	CASSIELAGVGYEQYF
NA	TRBV11-3	NA	TRBJ2-5	TGTGCCAGCAGCTGGGGCCCAAAGGGAGAGACCCAGTACTTC	CASSWGPKGETQYF
NA	TRBV6-1	once	TRBJ2-3	TGTGCCAGCAGTGAAGAGGGGGTGGCTAGCACAGATACGCAGTATTTT	CASSEEGVASTDTQYF
NA	TRBV2	NA	TRBJ1-3	TGTGCCAGCAGTGCATACACAGGCTCTGGAAACACCATATATTTT	CASSAYTGSGNTIYF
TRBD2	TRBV2	NA	TRBJ2-1	TGTGCCAGCAGTGAGTACACCGGGACTAGCGGGAACAATGAGCAGTTCTTC	CASSEYTGTSGNNEQFF
NA	TRBV29-1	NA	TRBJ2-7	TGCAGCGTAAGAACACTGGGATACGAGCAGTACTTC	CSVRTLGYEQYF
NA	TRBV6-1	NA	TRBJ2-3	TGTGCCAGCAGTGACATTGTGGATACGCAGTATTTT	CASSDIVDTQYF
TRBD1	TRBV24-1	NA	TRBJ2-7	TGTGCCACCAGTGCCACCGGGACAGCTGCCTACGAGCAGTACTTC	CATSATGTAAYEQYF
NA	TRBV10-1	NA	TRBJ2-4	TGCGCCAGCAGTGAGTCGATGCCAGTATTGAGGGACATTCAGTACTTC	CASSESMPVLRDIQYF
NA	TRBV5-5	NA	TRBJ2-3	TGTGCCAGCAGCTTGTCCACAACTAGCACAGATACGCAGTATTTT	CASSLSTTSTDTQYF
NA	TRBV5-8	NA	TRBJ1-4	TGTGCCAGCACCTCCCGTCCCCGGGGAAAGGAAAAACTGTTTTTT	CASTSRPRGKEKLFF
NA	TRBV5-6	NA	TRBJ1-5	TGTGCCAGCAGCTTAGGTACATACAATCAGCCCCAGCATTTT	CASSLGTYNQPQHF
NA	TRBV21-1	NA	TRBJ1-1	TGTGCCAGCAGCAAAGGGGCAGGGCGAAGAGGCACTGAAGCTTTCTTT	CASSKGAGRRGTEAFF
NA	TRBV2	NA	TRBJ2-3	TGTGCCAGCAGTGAAGTTGTCAGGTTTAGGGGATCCACAGATACGCAGTATTTT	CASSEVVRFRGSTDTQYF
TRBD2	TRBV10-3	NA	TRBJ2-1	TGTGCCATCAGTGCGAGCTGGGGGGGGTACAATGAGCAGTTCTTC	CAISASWGGYNEQFF
NA	TRBV5-4	NA	TRBJ2-7	TGTGCCAGCAGCGACGGGACCTCACCCTACGAGCAGTACTTC	CASSDGTSPYEQYF